Listed below are T cell receptor beta chains from one sample, sequenced in a study of T cell changes during pregnancy in multiple sclerosis. The method was immunoSEQ multiplex PCR; TCRdb's version includes in-frame clones alone and lacks a portion of them. Among about 40,000 clones listed, 70% to 90% were seen once. Here the sequenced sample was CD4+ T cells from peripheral blood mononuclear cells, taken before pregnancy. These receptors were taken from a female donor with multiple sclerosis, enrolled in a pregnancy study. The CDR3 runs from the conserved cysteine through the conserved F or W. A D gene is named only where the DNA matches it firmly. Clone size is stated in some rows and not others, as once, few, many or a class when expanded.

TGTGCCAGCAGCTTTAGCGGCTCCGACACTGAAGCTTTCTTT CASSFSGSDTEAFF TRBJ1-1 TRBV7-3 - -
TGTGCCAGTAGACAGGAGGGGGGGAGTAGCTATGGCTACACCTTC CASRQEGGSSYGYTF TRBJ1-2 TRBV28 - -
TGTGCCAGCTCACCACAGGGGTTCAATCAGCCCCAGCATTTT CASSPQGFNQPQHF TRBJ1-5 TRBV18 - -
TGTGCCAGCAGCTTAGCGCGGACACCCAGCTACAATGAGCAGTTCTTC CASSLARTPSYNEQFF TRBJ2-1 TRBV7-8 - -
TGTGCCACCTCGAGCGGGGGGGCCTTAAGCCACGAGCAGTACTTC CATSSGGALSHEQYF TRBJ2-7 TRBV28 - TRBD2
TGTGCCAGCAGCTTACAGGGCTACGAGCAGTACTTC CASSLQGYEQYF TRBJ2-7 TRBV7-2 - -
TGTGCCAGCTCACCATCGGGACAGGGGGCGTGGACCGGGGAGCTGTTTTTT CASSPSGQGAWTGELFF TRBJ2-2 TRBV18 - TRBD1
TGCGCCAGCAGCTTCGACAGGGGAGGGGAAAAACTGTTTTTT CASSFDRGGEKLFF TRBJ1-4 TRBV5-1 once TRBD1
TGTGCCAGCAGCTTCACCAGTACCAACACTGAAGCTTTCTTT CASSFTSTNTEAFF TRBJ1-1 TRBV7-9 once -
TGTGCCAGCAGCTCATTGACAGGGGGAAACTATGGCTACACCTTC CASSSLTGGNYGYTF TRBJ1-2 TRBV7-6 - TRBD1
TGTGCCAGCACTCAGGGACAGGGAAGGTATGGCTACACCTTC CASTQGQGRYGYTF TRBJ1-2 TRBV2 - TRBD1
TGTGCCAGCAGTTTGAGCAGGGACTATGGCTACACCTTC CASSLSRDYGYTF TRBJ1-2 TRBV28 - -
TGTGCCAGCAGCTACCAACCGACAGGGGTGGACTTC CASSYQPTGVDF TRBJ2-5 TRBV7-9 once TRBD1
TGTGCCAGTAGTATAAGGAAGCGGTTGGGTGAGCAGTTCTTC CASSIRKRLGEQFF TRBJ2-1 TRBV19 once -
TGTGCCAGTAGTCCTACCTGGGCGACGGATGGCTACACCTTC CASSPTWATDGYTF TRBJ1-2 TRBV19 - -
TGTGCCAGCAGCCAAGATAGGGGAAAAGCTTTCTTT CASSQDRGKAFF TRBJ1-1 TRBV14 - -
TGCGCCAGCAGCCCCCGGTGGCAGGCGAATTCACCCCTCCACTTT CASSPRWQANSPLHF TRBJ1-6 TRBV4-3 - -
TGTGCCTGGACCCCAGGCGATGACAGGTCGGCTTTCTTT CAWTPGDDRSAFF TRBJ1-1 TRBV30 - -
TGCGCCAGCAGCTCCCCCGGGACAGGGTTGAGTGGCTACACCTTC CASSSPGTGLSGYTF TRBJ1-2 TRBV5-1 - TRBD1
TGTGCCAGCAGTTTTTCAGGGCATGGCTACACCTTC CASSFSGHGYTF TRBJ1-2 TRBV6-5 - -
TGTGCCAGCAGTCGAGGGGGCCGGTTTGAAAAACTGTTTTTT CASSRGGRFEKLFF TRBJ1-4 TRBV28 - TRBD1
TGTGCCAGCTCCCCTGGGACAGGGAATAATTCACCCCTCCACTTT CASSPGTGNNSPLHF TRBJ1-6 TRBV18 - TRBD1
TGTGCCAGCAGAGACCCGGGACAGGGAGATTCACCCCTCCACTTT CASRDPGQGDSPLHF TRBJ1-6 TRBV2 - TRBD1
TGTGCCAGAAGCTTGGGACAGGGGGCAGACTATGGCTACACCTTC CARSLGQGADYGYTF TRBJ1-2 TRBV5-3 once TRBD1
TGTGCCAGCAGCGGACAGGGGAGGACTGAAGCTTTCTTT CASSGQGRTEAFF TRBJ1-1 TRBV11-2 - TRBD1
TGCGCCAGCAGCTTGGTGTCGAGCGGGCAAGAGACCCAGTACTTC CASSLVSSGQETQYF TRBJ2-5 TRBV5-1 - -
TGTGGGACAGGGACCGGGGAGCTGTTTTTT CGTGTGELFF TRBJ2-2 TRBV7-9 - TRBD1
TGCGCCAGCAGCTTGAGTTTAGCGGGGGGGCCTGAGCAGTTCTTC CASSLSLAGGPEQFF TRBJ2-1 TRBV5-1 - TRBD2
TGCGCCAGCAGCAACGGGACAGGGGGGGGTCAGCCCCAGCATTTT CASSNGTGGGQPQHF TRBJ1-5 TRBV5-1 - TRBD1
TGCGCCAGCAGCTTGCAGGGGGCTATTACTGGAAACACCATATATTTT CASSLQGAITGNTIYF TRBJ1-3 TRBV5-1 - TRBD1
TGTGCCAGTACCGCCGGGTTTCACTATGGCTACACCTTC CASTAGFHYGYTF TRBJ1-2 TRBV19 - -
TGTGCCAGCAGCTTAGGTGGGGTTCCGGGGGGTGGCACAGATACGCAGTATTTT CASSLGGVPGGGTDTQYF TRBJ2-3 TRBV7-2 - TRBD2
TGCGCCAGCAGCCCGGGGACAGGGAGCTCTGGGGCCAACGTCCTGACTTTC CASSPGTGSSGANVLTF TRBJ2-6 TRBV4-3 - TRBD1
TGTGCCAGCAGCCAAACCCGGACTAGCGGGGCGTCCCAGTATTTT CASSQTRTSGASQYF TRBJ2-3 TRBV2 - TRBD2
TGTGCCAGCAGTCCGGGGACTACGCCAGATACGCAGTATTTT CASSPGTTPDTQYF TRBJ2-3 TRBV27 - TRBD2
TGCGCCAGCAGCAACGACAGGGGGTGGGACACTGAAGCTTTCTTT CASSNDRGWDTEAFF TRBJ1-1 TRBV5-1 - TRBD1
TGTGCCAGCAGTGTCTCCCTCTCAGGGGGCGGAGGTACCGAGCAGTACTTC CASSVSLSGGGGTEQYF TRBJ2-7 TRBV2 - TRBD1
TGTGCCAGCAGCGTAGAGGGTGACAGGGTTCGCAATGAGCAGTTCTTC CASSVEGDRVRNEQFF TRBJ2-1 TRBV9 - TRBD1
TGCGCCAGCAGCCAGGGACAGGCGGGAGAGCAGTACTTC CASSQGQAGEQYF TRBJ2-7 TRBV5-1 - TRBD1
TGTGCCCCACACCAGCGGGGGCCGTTATACAATGAGCAGTTCTTC CAPHQRGPLYNEQFF TRBJ2-1 TRBV10-3 - TRBD2
TGTGCCAGCAGCTTACGGGGACTAAAAATCTACGAGCAGTACTTC CASSLRGLKIYEQYF TRBJ2-7 TRBV11-2 - TRBD2
TGTGCCAGCAGTTATGCAGGACAGGGGCCCACCCCGTTCTTC CASSYAGQGPTPFF TRBJ2-1 TRBV6-6 - TRBD1
TGTGCCTGGAGTGTACAGGGTTTCGGGAAACTGTTTTTT CAWSVQGFGKLFF TRBJ1-4 TRBV30 - -
TGTGCCAGCAGTTACGGACAGCTTGAAAAACTGTTTTTT CASSYGQLEKLFF TRBJ1-4 TRBV6-6 - -
TGTGCCAGTAGTGCTACAGGGGGCGGTCAGTACTTC CASSATGGGQYF TRBJ2-7 TRBV19 - TRBD1